This TCR beta chain was sequenced during a study of beta chain features in type 1 diabetes. General observations from the study: Junctions at VDJ sites from type 1 diabetes patients had fewer insertions and more deletions.

Sequenced material consisted of expressed TCRB transcripts (all of the isolated RNA was reverse transcribed). Repertoires were generated with immunoSEQ multiplex PCR, while TCRdb's copy carries only in-frame clones and drops some. In the table there are 140,000 or so clones, approximately 9.2% of which are singletons. V shed 1 base and J shed 9 bases, with 10 bases lying between them. The germline CDR1 and CDR2 sequences are SGHAT and FQNNGV. The CDR3 is 14 amino acids. With regard to this clone: The antigen is not known.

This sequence was found in a man aged 18 to 30 in good health. V gene TRBV11-2 combines with J gene TRBJ1-6, with D possibly TRBD1 on 5 matching bases. Specimen: central memory CD4+ T cells from blood. The CDR3 region is CASSLGQRGSPLHF. DNA for the CDR3: TGTGCCAGCAGCTTAGGACAAAGGGGTTCACCCCTCCACTTT.